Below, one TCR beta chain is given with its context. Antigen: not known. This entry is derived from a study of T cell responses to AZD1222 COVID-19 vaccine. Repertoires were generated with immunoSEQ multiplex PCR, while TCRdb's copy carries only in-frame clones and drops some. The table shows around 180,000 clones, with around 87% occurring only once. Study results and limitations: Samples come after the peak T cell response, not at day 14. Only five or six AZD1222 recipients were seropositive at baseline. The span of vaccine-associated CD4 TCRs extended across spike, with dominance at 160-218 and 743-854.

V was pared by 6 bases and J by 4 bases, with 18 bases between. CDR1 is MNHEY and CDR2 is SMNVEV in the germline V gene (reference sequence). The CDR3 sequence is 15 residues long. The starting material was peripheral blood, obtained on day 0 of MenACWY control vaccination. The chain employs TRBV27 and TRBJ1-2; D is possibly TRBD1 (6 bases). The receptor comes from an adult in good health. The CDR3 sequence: CASRLLTQGFYGYTF. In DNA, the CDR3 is TGTGCCAGCAGACTACTTACACAGGGCTTCTATGGCTACACCTTC.